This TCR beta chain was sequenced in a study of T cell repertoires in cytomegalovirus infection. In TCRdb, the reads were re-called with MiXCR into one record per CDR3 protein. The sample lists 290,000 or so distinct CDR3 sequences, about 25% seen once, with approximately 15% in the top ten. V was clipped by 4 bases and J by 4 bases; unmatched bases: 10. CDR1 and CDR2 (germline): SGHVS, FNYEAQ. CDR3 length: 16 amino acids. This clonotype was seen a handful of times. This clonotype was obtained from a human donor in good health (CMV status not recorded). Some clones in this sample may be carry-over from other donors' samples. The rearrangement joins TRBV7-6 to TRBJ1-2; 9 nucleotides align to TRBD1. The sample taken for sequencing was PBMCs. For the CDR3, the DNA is TGTGCCAGCAGCTCGGCGACAGGGGGAGGTCTCTATGGCTACACCTTC. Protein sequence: CASSSATGGGLYGYTF. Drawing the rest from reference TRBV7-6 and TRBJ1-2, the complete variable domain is GAGVSQSPRYKVTKRGQDVALRCDPISGHVSLYWYRQALGQGPEFLTYFNYEAQQDKSGLPNDRFSAERPEGSISTLTIQRTEQRDSAMYRCASSSATGGGLYGYTFGSGTRLTVV.